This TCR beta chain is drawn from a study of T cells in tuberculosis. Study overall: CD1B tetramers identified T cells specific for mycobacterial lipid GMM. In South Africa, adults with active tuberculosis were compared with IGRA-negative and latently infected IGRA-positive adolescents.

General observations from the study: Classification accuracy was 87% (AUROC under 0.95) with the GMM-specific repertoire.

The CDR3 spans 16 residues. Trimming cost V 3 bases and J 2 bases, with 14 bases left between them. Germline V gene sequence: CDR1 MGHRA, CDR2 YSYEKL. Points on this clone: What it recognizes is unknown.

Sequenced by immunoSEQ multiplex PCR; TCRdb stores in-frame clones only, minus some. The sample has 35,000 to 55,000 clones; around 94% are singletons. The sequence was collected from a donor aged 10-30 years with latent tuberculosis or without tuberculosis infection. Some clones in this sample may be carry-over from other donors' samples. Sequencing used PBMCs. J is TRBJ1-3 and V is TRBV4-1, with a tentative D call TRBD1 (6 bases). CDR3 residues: CASSHRGGLAGNTIYF. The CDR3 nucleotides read TGCGCCAGCAGCCACCGGGGGGGGCTGGCTGGAAACACCATATATTTT.